This entry lists 4 T cell receptor beta chains sequenced from one sample in a study of CD8 T cells in ankylosing spondylitis. Via MiXCR, TCRdb re-called the 5' RACE reads, giving one row per CDR3 protein. The sample lists about 260,000 distinct CDR3 sequences, around 20% occurring once. The sequenced material came from blood, either unsorted or a sorted T cell fraction (not recorded which). These receptors were taken from a male donor with ankylosing spondylitis or in good health (not recorded which).

This clonotype was picked up many times. The rearrangement joins TRBV12-3 or TRBV12-4 to TRBJ2-1; D is ambiguous. This CDR3 region has 14 residues. Trimming cost V 2 bases and J 6 bases, with 11 bases left between them. CDR3 residues: CASSLSFESNEQFF. The DNA of the CDR3 is TGTGCCAGCAGTTTATCCTTTGAGAGCAATGAGCAGTTCTTC.

About this clonotype: A read error may account for a junction end that differs from germline. V usage is TRBV7-9 and J usage is TRBJ2-3; D uncertain. The germline V gene encodes CDR1 SEHNR and CDR2 FQNEAQ (reference sequence). The CDR3 length is 13 residues. The CDR3 DNA reads TGTGCCAGCAGCCTCCCCCTATCAGATATGCAGTATTTT. This translates into CASSLPLSDMQYF.

The table lists this clonotype with many counts. CDR3 loop: CASRQQGGEEKLFF. CDR3 nucleotide sequence: TGTGCCAGCAGACAGCAGGGTGGTGAGGAAAAACTGTTTTTT. The rearrangement uses TRBV6-1 and TRBJ1-4, with D perhaps matching TRBD1 (5 bases). The CDR3 sequence is 14 residues long. CDR1 and CDR2 from the germline V gene are MNHNS and SASEGT. V was pared by 6 bases and J by 8 bases, with 16 bases between.

This clonotype came up a few times. This rearrangement joins TRBV20-1 to TRBJ2-1, with 11 nucleotides matching TRBD2. Losses at the gene ends were 3 bases for V and 10 bases for J; bases not matched to a gene: 8. Germline CDR1 reads DFQATT; CDR2 reads SNEGSKA (reference sequence). The CDR3 loop spans 14 amino acids. The CDR3 loop is CSARGSSGRIEQFF. The CDR3 DNA reads as TGCAGTGCTAGGGGCTCTAGCGGGAGGATCGAGCAGTTCTTC.